This T cell receptor (beta chain) derives from a study of cytomegalovirus exposure and HLA in healthy donors. A word on this clone: Different DNA sequences within this sample yield the same CDR3.

The germline V gene encodes CDR1 SGDLS and CDR2 YYNGEE. V was clipped by 2 bases and J by 0 bases, with 8 bases between them. This CDR3 is built from 14 residues. TCRdb's copy holds only in-frame clones and misses some; the assay was immunoSEQ multiplex PCR. This table has under 80,000 clones, around 94% appearing once. This receptor was taken from a young woman in good health and CMV-seropositive. This sequence joins TRBV9 and TRBJ1-1, with a weak D call TRBD1 (6 bases). Sequenced input: PBMCs. The CDR3 nucleotides are TGTGCCAGCAGCGTTACAGGGATGAACACTGAAGCTTTCTTT. Amino acid sequence: CASSVTGMNTEAFF.